These 2 T cell receptor beta chains were sequenced from one sample in a study of cytomegalovirus exposure and HLA in healthy donors. The PCR used 60 Vbeta and 13 Jbeta primers. Using immunoSEQ multiplex PCR, the repertoire was profiled, and TCRdb retains in-frame clones only, with some absent. The data hold some 120,000 clones, with around 82% observed a single time. The sample comprised PBMCs. The receptors come from a male donor in good health and CMV-seropositive.

This rearrangement joins TRBV7-9 to TRBJ2-5, with 7 bases lining up with TRBD1. CDR3 length: 14 residues. Looked up from germline, CDR1 is SEHNR and CDR2 is FQNEAQ (reference sequence). Germline trimming cut 1 base from V and 7 bases from J; bases unmatched to any gene: 6. The CDR3 DNA is TGTGCCAGCAGCTTAGAACAGGGGTCGCGGACCCAGTACTTC. This sequence encodes CASSLEQGSRTQYF.

V usage is TRBV7-6 and J usage is TRBJ2-7; unclear D gene. The length of the CDR3 is 12 residues. Germline V lookup: CDR1 SGHVS, CDR2 FNYEAQ. The V gene lost 10 bases and the J gene lost 2 bases, with 12 bases spanning the gap. The CDR3 sequence: CATPFGTYEQYF. CDR3 bases: TGTGCCACCCCGTTCGGTACCTACGAGCAGTACTTC.